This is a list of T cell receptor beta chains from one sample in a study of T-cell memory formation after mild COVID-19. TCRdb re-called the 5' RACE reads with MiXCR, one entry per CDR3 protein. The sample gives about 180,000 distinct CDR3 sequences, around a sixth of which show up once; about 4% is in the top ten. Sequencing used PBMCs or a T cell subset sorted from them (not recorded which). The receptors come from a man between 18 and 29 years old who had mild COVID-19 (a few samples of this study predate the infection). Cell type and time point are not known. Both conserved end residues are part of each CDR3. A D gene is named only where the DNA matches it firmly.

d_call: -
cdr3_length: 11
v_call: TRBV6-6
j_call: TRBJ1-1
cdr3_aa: CASSYAGLAFF

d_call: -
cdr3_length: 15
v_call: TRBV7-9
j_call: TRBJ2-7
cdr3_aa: CASSWGQGSSYEQYF

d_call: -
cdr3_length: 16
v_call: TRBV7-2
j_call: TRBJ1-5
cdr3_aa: CASSLAVQGGNQPQHF

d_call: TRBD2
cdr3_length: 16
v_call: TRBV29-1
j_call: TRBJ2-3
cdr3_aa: CSVETGLAIATDTQYF

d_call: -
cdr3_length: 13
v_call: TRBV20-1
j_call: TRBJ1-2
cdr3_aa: CSARFRLSSGYTF

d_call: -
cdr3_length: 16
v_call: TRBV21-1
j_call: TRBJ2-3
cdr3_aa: CASSTGLAGTTDTQYF

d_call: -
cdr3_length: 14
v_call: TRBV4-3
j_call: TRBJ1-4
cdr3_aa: CASSRTRLNEKLFF

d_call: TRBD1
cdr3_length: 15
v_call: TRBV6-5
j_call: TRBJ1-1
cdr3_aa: CASSQGQGARTEAFF

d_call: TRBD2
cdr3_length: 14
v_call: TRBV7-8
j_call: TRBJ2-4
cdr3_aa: CASSLLGGVNIQYF

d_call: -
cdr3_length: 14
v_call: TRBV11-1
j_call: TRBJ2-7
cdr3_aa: CASSSPGTPYEQYF

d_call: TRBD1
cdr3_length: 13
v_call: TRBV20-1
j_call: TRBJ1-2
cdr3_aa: CSAGQGRGYGYTF

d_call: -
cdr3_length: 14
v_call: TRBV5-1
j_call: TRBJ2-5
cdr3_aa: CASSSPDGQGTQYF

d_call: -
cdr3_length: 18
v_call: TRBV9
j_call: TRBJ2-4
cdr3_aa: CASSASSVPYRPDGIQYF

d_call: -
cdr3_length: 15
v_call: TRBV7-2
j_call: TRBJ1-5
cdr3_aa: CASSPRGGSNQPQHF

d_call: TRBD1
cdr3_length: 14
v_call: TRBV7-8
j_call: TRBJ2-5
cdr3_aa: CASSGRTGGETQYF

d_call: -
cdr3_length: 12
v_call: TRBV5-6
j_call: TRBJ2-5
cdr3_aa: CASSLAIGPAYF

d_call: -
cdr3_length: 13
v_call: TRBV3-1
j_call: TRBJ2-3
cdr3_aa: CASSRTVRDTQYF

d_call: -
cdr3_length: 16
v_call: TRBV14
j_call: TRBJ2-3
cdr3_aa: CASSQDRWYMRDTQYF

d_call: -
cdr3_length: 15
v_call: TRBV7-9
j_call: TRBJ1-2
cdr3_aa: CASSRYGGSGYGYTF

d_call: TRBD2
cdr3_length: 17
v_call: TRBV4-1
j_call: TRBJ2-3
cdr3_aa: CASSQDLAEAGTDTQYF

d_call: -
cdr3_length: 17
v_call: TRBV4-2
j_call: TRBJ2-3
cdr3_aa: CASSQDGAGVRADTQYF

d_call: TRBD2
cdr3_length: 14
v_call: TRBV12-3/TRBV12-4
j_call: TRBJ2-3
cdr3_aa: CASTPELAVHTQYF

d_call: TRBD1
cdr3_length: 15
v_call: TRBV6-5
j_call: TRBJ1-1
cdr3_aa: CASSRTGNGNTEAFF

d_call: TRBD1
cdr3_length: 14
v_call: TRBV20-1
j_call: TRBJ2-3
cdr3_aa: CSAPRTGLPDTQYF

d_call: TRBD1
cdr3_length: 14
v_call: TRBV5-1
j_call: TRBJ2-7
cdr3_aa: CASSLGTAPYEQYF

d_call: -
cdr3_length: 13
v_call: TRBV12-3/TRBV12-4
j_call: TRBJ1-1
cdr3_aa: CASSLVRGTEAFF

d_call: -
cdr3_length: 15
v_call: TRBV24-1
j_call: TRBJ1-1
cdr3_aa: CATTVLGRSNTEAFF

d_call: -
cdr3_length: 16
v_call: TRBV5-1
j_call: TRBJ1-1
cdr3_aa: CASSSRTENMNTEAFF

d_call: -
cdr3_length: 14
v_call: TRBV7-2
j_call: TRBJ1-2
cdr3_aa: CASSLGHRTYGYTF

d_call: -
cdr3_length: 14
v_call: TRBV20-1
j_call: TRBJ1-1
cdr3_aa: CSARDRRGVTEAFF

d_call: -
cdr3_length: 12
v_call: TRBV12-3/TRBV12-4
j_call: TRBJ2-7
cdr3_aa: CASSLQSYEQYF

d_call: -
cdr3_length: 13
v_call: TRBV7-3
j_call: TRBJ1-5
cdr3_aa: CASSLTYNQPQHF

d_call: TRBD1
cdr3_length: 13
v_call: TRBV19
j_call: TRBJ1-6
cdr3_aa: CASRDRYNSPLHF

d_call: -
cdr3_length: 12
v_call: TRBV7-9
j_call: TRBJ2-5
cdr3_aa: CASSPIGETQYF

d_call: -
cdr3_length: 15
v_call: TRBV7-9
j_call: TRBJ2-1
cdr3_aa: CASSLEVAGARGQFF

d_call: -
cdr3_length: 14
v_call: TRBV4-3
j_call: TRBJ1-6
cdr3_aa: CASRGGQYNSPLHF

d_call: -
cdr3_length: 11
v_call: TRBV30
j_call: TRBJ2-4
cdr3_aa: CAWSDQGIQYF

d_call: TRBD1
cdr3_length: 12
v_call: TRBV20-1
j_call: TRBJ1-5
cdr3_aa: CSALDRDQPQHF

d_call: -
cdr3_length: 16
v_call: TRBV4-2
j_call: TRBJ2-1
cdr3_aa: CASSQRRGRNYNEQFF

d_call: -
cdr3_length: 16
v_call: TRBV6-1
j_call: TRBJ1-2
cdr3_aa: CASSPRKQGGIYGYTF

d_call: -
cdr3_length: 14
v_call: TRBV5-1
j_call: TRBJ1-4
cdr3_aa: CASTRGATNEKLFF

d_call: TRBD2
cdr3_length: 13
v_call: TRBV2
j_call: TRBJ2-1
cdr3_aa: CASSGEGISGQFF

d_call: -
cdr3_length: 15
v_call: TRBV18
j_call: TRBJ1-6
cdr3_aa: CASSTRRTDISPLHF

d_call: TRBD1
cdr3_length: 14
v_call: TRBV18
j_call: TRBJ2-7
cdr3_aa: CASSPGTGVSEQYF

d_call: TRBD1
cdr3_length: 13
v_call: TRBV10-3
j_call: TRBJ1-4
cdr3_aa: CASRQGENEKLFF

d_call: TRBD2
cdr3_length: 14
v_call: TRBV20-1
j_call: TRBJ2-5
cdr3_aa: CSARDFRGVETQYF